These 26 T cell receptor beta chains share one sample of origin, sequenced in a study of spatial heterogeneity in lung cancer. Time point meaning: sample taken at primary tumor resection. TCRdb redid the calling of the 5' RACE reads with MiXCR, one entry per CDR3 protein. The sample gives 20,000 to 25,000 distinct CDR3 sequences, around 5.8% of which show up once; approximately 35% is in the top ten. The material sequenced was PBMCs, taken at surgery. The receptors come from a male donor with early-stage non-small cell lung cancer.

Sample share makes this clonotype medium-sized. The chain employs TRBV29-1 and TRBJ2-4; D tentatively fits TRBD1 or TRBD2 (6 bases each). This CDR3 has 17 amino acids. V was cut by 4 bases and J by 1 base, with 20 bases left in between. Germline V gene sequence: CDR1 SQVTM, CDR2 ANQGSEA. Here the CDR3 reads CSVADGGGLVAKNIQYF. CDR3 DNA sequence: TGCAGCGTTGCGGATGGAGGGGGGTTAGTGGCCAAAAACATTCAGTACTTC.

Many counts were recorded for this clonotype. This chain joins TRBV9 and TRBJ2-3; D not resolved. The germline CDR1 and CDR2 sequences are SGDLS and YYNGEE. Trimming took 0 bases from V and 6 from J, leaving 11 bases between them. There are 14 residues in the CDR3. Here the CDR3 DNA reads TGTGCCAGCAGCGTAGATCACAGACGGGATACGCAGTATTTT. It translates to CASSVDHRRDTQYF.

Of note for this clonotype: This may arise from a read error, as a much more abundant clone is one base away. The chain carries TRBV2 and TRBJ2-1; D remains ambiguous. Germline V gene data show CDR1 as SNHLY and CDR2 as FYNNEI. The length of the CDR3 is 15 residues. The CDR3 coding sequence is TGTGCCAGCAGTGAAGCTAAACTTGTGATCTATGAGCAGCTCTTC. Residues: CASSEAKLVIYEQLF.

This clonotype was recorded once. The chain is built from TRBV5-1 and TRBJ2-7; 8 bases align to TRBD2. Per the germline V gene, CDR1 is SGHRS and CDR2 is YFSETQ. The CDR3 is made up of 15 amino acids. The junction had 10 bases not matched to a gene; V was cut back by 2 bases and J by 6 bases. The CDR3 protein is CASSFGASGSLEQYF. In DNA form, the CDR3 reads TGCGCCAGCAGCTTCGGGGCTAGCGGGTCCCTCGAGCAGTACTTC.

This clonotype was recorded a few times. J is TRBJ2-1 and V is TRBV12-5, with 12 nucleotides matching TRBD2. Per germline, CDR1 LGHNT and CDR2 FRNRAP. This CDR3 spans 17 amino acids. V was clipped by 0 bases and J by 4 bases; unmatched bases: 4. Written as DNA, the CDR3 is TGTGCTAGTGGTTTGGTCCTAGCGGGGGGGCCTTACAATGAGCAGTTCTTC. Translation gives CASGLVLAGGPYNEQFF.

This clonotype was counted only a few times. The rearrangement joins TRBV7-3 to TRBJ2-1; D is perhaps TRBD1 (7 bases). The V gene's germline CDR1 is SGHTA and CDR2 FQGTGA. This CDR3 has 18 amino acids. Trimming left V 5 bases short and J 0 bases short, with 20 bases between. The CDR3 here is CASSPHRGGEGSYNEQFF. In DNA form, the CDR3 reads TGTGCCAGCAGCCCCCACAGGGGAGGAGAGGGCTCCTACAATGAGCAGTTCTTC.

Points on this clonotype: One end of the junction fails to match germline, which may point to a read error. The chain employs TRBV5-1 and TRBJ2-6, with D possibly called TRBD1 or TRBD2 (6 bases each). The CDR3 length is 17 residues. CDR1 and CDR2 from the germline V gene are SGHRS and YFSETQ. In DNA, the CDR3 is TGCGCCAGCAGCTTGAACGGGGGCAGCTCTGGGACCAACGTCCTGACTTTC. Encoded protein: CASSLNGGSSGTNVLTF.

V gene TRBV12-3 or TRBV12-4 combines with J gene TRBJ1-2; D is unclear. The CDR3 is 13 amino acids. V shed 6 bases and J shed 2 bases, with 10 bases lying between them. CDR3 protein: CASSRTGNYGYTF. DNA of the CDR3: TGTGCCAGCAGCCGGACGGGGAACTATGGCTACACCTTC.

This clonotype was seen ten or more times. The chain is built from TRBV2 and TRBJ1-5; perhaps TRBD1 as D (5 bases). The germline gives CDR1 SNHLY, CDR2 FYNNEI. V dropped 2 bases and J dropped 4 bases, with 12 bases sitting between them. The CDR3 has 15 residues. This chain's CDR3 is CASSELGAGNQPQHF. The CDR3 nucleotides are TGTGCCAGCAGTGAACTTGGGGCGGGGAATCAGCCCCAGCATTTT.

The chain combines TRBV4-1 with TRBJ2-3; the match to TRBD2 covers 9 bases. Trimming took 4 bases from V and 1 from J; bases not matched to a gene: 9. Per germline, CDR1 MGHRA and CDR2 YSYEKL. CDR3 size: 17 residues. The CDR3 here is CASSPLAGRAGTDTQYF. Written as DNA, the CDR3 is TGCGCCAGCAGCCCGCTAGCGGGGAGAGCAGGCACAGATACGCAGTATTTT.

This clonotype has a count of ten or more. The chain combines TRBV6-2 or TRBV6-3 with TRBJ2-1, with D unresolved. CDR3 length equals 13 residues. CDR1 MNHEY and CDR2 SVGEGT come from the germline V gene. V lost 3 bases and J 12 bases, leaving 15 bases between the germline ends. The CDR3 nucleotides read TGTGCCAGCAGTTATCGTTCCCCGCCCCGGCAGTTCTTC. It specifies CASSYRSPPRQFF.

This clonotype was counted only a few times. At one boundary the junction diverges from the germline segment, which might be a read error. The rearrangement links TRBV7-6 to TRBJ2-1; 11 bases map to TRBD2. Germline-derived CDR1 and CDR2 are SGHVS and FNYEAQ. This CDR3 is 17 amino acids long. This chain's CDR3 is CASSLYSGRGSYNEQSF. CDR3 sequence (DNA): TGTGCCAGCAGCTTATATAGCGGGAGGGGCTCCTACAATGAGCAGTCCTTC.

The sample holds many counts of this clonotype. This chain joins TRBV28 and TRBJ2-6, with TRBD1 matching over 7 bases. Trimming took 6 bases from V and 2 from J; bases not matched to a gene: 10. This CDR3 spans 17 amino acids. Germline CDR1 and CDR2: MDHEN and SYDVKM. Here the CDR3 reads CASSSTPGGPGANVLTF. The CDR3 DNA follows: TGTGCCAGCAGCTCCACCCCAGGGGGTCCTGGGGCCAACGTCCTGACTTTC.

By share, this clonotype ranks as medium-sized (0.01 to 0.1%). The chain couples TRBV11-3 to TRBJ2-1; 15 positions agree with TRBD2. The CDR3 has 15 residues. The germline gives CDR1 SGHNT, CDR2 YENEEA. V lost 5 bases and J lost 7; bases outside the gene matches: 3. The CDR3 spells CASSHGLAGGNEQFF. As DNA, the CDR3 is TGTGCCAGCAGCCACGGACTAGCGGGGGGGAATGAGCAGTTCTTC.

At least ten counts were recorded for this clonotype. The CDR3 DNA is TGCGCCAGCAGCCTAACCGGGACTACGCGAGACGGGGAGCTGTTTTTT. As protein: CASSLTGTTRDGELFF. The rearrangement uses TRBV5-1 and TRBJ2-2; 7 bases map to TRBD2. The CDR3 is made up of 16 amino acids. V dropped 4 bases and J dropped 7; count of bases not matched to a gene: 13. Germline-derived CDR1 and CDR2 are SGHRS and YFSETQ.

In this sample, this clonotype turned up many times. The chain recombines TRBV9 with TRBJ2-2; D ambiguous. The length of the CDR3 is 12 residues. Germline loops: CDR1 SGDLS, CDR2 YYNGEE. Trimming removed 4 bases at V and 1 base at J, with 2 bases between. The CDR3 nucleotides read TGTGCCAGCAGCAAGAACACCGGGGAGCTGTTTTTT. Its translation: CASSKNTGELFF.

The rearrangement joins TRBV18 to TRBJ2-2; 9 bases match TRBD1. The CDR3 consists of 18 residues. The V gene end was trimmed by 6 bases and the J gene end by 1 base; junction bases not matched to a gene: 12. CDR1 and CDR2 (germline): KGHSH, LQKENI. CDR3 sequence (DNA): TGTGCCAGCTCCCAAAGCCCCACAGGGGGCGAGAACACCGGGGAGCTGTTTTTT. Protein: CASSQSPTGGENTGELFF.

On this clonotype itself: A much larger clonotype is one base distant, so this may be a read error. This chain uses TRBV6-5 with TRBJ2-2; a weak D match, TRBD2 (5 bases). The CDR3 has 12 amino acids. CDR1 and CDR2 from the germline V gene are MNHEY and SVGAGI. The chain's CDR3 is CASSYSTGELIF. In DNA form, the CDR3 reads TGTGCCAGCAGTTACTCGACCGGGGAGCTGATTTTT.

The gene calls are TRBV6-2 or TRBV6-3 and TRBJ2-7; possible D gene TRBD1, 6 bases. CDR1 MNHEY and CDR2 SVGEGT come from the germline V gene. Trimming cost V 6 bases and J 0 bases, with 18 bases left between them. The CDR3 consists of 16 residues. The CDR3 loop is CASRQSTGQSSYEQYF. The CDR3 nucleotides read TGTGCCAGCAGGCAGTCGACAGGACAAAGCTCCTACGAGCAGTACTTC.

In this sample, this clonotype turned up many times. V is TRBV6-6 and J is TRBJ1-5, with D unresolved. CDR1 and CDR2 from the germline V gene are MNHNY and SVGAGI (reference sequence). The CDR3 covers 13 residues. V lost 4 bases and J lost 1, with 5 bases in between. The CDR3 sequence is CASSSFSNQPQHF. The CDR3 coding sequence is TGTGCCAGCAGTTCCTTCAGCAATCAGCCCCAGCATTTT.

This clonotype counts as medium-sized. V gene TRBV5-1 combines with J gene TRBJ2-7; D may be TRBD1 or TRBD2 (5 bases each). Trimming took 4 bases from V and 2 from J, leaving 10 bases between them. CDR1 SGHRS and CDR2 YFSETQ come from the germline V gene. This CDR3 is built from 13 residues. CDR3 in DNA: TGCGCCAGCAGCGGGACGGGGACCTACGAGCAGTACTTC. This translates into CASSGTGTYEQYF.

This clonotype was detected many times. The J gene is TRBJ2-5, the V gene TRBV5-1; 7 nucleotides align to TRBD1. V lost 4 bases, J lost 1 base, and 10 bases stayed unmatched. Germline V gene sequence: CDR1 SGHRS, CDR2 YFSETQ. The CDR3 is 16 amino acids. The CDR3 spells CASSIPPGTVQETQYF. CDR3 nucleotide sequence: TGCGCCAGCAGCATCCCCCCCGGGACAGTCCAAGAGACCCAGTACTTC.

This clonotype has at least ten counts. The gene calls are TRBV7-2 and TRBJ2-1; 11 nucleotides agree with TRBD2. The CDR3 has 17 residues. Germline V gives CDR1 SGHTA, CDR2 FQGNSA. V lost 3 bases, J lost 8 bases, and 12 bases stayed unmatched. The CDR3: CASSLEIAGGPRDEQFF. The CDR3 DNA is TGTGCCAGCAGCTTGGAAATAGCGGGAGGGCCGCGGGATGAGCAGTTCTTC.

This clonotype is categorized as medium-sized. The genes are TRBV10-2 and TRBJ2-2; possible D gene TRBD1, 5 bases. Trimming pared 4 bases from V and 1 base from J, leaving 7 bases between. Germline lookup yields CDR1 WSHSY and CDR2 SAAADI. The CDR3 spans 14 residues. The CDR3 is CASSATGNTGELFF. CDR3 nucleotides: TGCGCCAGCAGTGCCACAGGGAACACCGGGGAGCTGTTTTTT.

This clonotype appeared a few times. The chain has TRBV20-1 and TRBJ2-1; 7 bases agree with TRBD1. The V and J ends lost 0 bases and 9 bases, in that order; junction bases with no gene match: 5. Germline CDR1 DFQATT, CDR2 SNEGSKA (reference sequence). The CDR3 covers 13 residues. CDR3 region: CSARETGIGEQFF. The CDR3 nucleotides read TGCAGTGCTAGAGAGACAGGGATCGGTGAGCAGTTCTTC.

This clonotype was counted many times. This chain uses TRBV2 with TRBJ1-3; no firm D call. The CDR3 has 13 residues. Trimming took off 8 bases at V and 3 bases at J, with 11 bases between the two ends. The V gene's germline CDR1 is SNHLY and CDR2 FYNNEI. CDR3 amino acids: CASAGQYGNTIYF. The CDR3 DNA reads TGTGCCAGCGCAGGTCAATATGGAAACACCATATATTTT.